This T cell receptor (beta chain) was documented in a study of blood T cell repertoires in COVID-19. Across the whole study: Donors in the United States, Italy and Spain gave samples during acute or convalescent COVID-19.

Seattle-derived patients entered the study during active infection and were followed longitudinally. The V gene end was trimmed by 3 bases and the J gene end by 0 bases; junction bases not matched to a gene: 8. Per germline, CDR1 LGHDT and CDR2 YNNKEL (reference sequence). The CDR3 loop spans 17 amino acids. As originally analysed: Cell counts per sample came from amplifying reference gene primers. TCRdb's copy holds only in-frame clones and misses some; the assay was immunoSEQ multiplex PCR. The V and J calls and the clone size are those of that table, but D and trimming were determined from the DNA. The top ten hold 2.6% of the sample, which has around 270,000 clones, 75% to 95% seen once.

This sequence originates from a person aged 18 to 30 with COVID-19, enrolled during active disease. Sequences were obtained from peripheral blood. The chain couples TRBV3-1 (or the pseudogene TRBV3-2) to TRBJ1-3, with TRBD1 identical over 7 bases. CDR3 amino acids: CASSQYGTEDSGNTIYF. The CDR3 bases are TGTGCCAGCAGCCAGTATGGGACAGAAGACTCTGGAAACACCATATATTTT.